This TCR beta chain stems from a study of blood T cell repertoires in COVID-19. In the authors' methods: By means of reference gene primer amplification, nucleated cell counts were estimated. Here immunoSEQ multiplex PCR was the method, and the copy in TCRdb shows in-frame clones only, minus some. V, J and clone size are those of that table, while D and trimming were read from the DNA. The sample holds approximately 250,000 clones, 85% seen once. Cohort allocation depended upon clinical history that participants reported. This clone has just one count. Germline lookup yields CDR1 SGHDN and CDR2 FVKESK. Trimming at V came to 0 bases and at J to 10 bases, leaving 9 bases not matched to a gene. This CDR3 comprises 15 residues.

The gene calls are TRBV14 and TRBJ2-1; 7 bases agree with TRBD1. The TCR sequence derives from a woman aged 45-60 years with acute COVID-19. Sequences were obtained from PBMCs or T cells enriched from blood (not recorded which). The CDR3 protein is CASSQEPVTGYEQFF. The CDR3 bases are TGTGCCAGCAGCCAAGAACCCGTGACAGGGTACGAGCAGTTCTTC.